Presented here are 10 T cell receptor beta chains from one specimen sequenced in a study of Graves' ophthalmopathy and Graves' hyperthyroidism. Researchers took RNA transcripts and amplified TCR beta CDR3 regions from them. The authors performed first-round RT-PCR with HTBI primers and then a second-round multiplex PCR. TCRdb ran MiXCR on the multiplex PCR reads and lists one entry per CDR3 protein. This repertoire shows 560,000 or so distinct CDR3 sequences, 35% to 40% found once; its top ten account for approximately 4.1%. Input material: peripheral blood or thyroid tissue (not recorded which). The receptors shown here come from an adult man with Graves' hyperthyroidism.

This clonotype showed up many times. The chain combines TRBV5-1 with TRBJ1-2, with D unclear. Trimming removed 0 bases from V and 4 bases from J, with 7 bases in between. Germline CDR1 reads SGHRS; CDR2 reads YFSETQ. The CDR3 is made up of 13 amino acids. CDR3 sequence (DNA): TGCGCCAGCAGCTTGGATGTCCGCTATGGCTACACCTTC. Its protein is CASSLDVRYGYTF.

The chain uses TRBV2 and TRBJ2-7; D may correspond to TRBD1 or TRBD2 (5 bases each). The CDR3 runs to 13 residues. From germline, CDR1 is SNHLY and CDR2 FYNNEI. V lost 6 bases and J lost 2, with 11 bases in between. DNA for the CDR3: TGTGCCAGCAGGAAGCGGACAACCTACGAGCAGTACTTC. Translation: CASRKRTTYEQYF. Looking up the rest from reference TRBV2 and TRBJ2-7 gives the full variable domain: EPEVTQTPSHQVTQMGQEVILRCVPISNHLYFYWYRQILGQKVEFLVSFYNNEISEKSEIFDDQFSVERPDGSNFTLKIRSTKLEDSAMYFCASRKRTTYEQYFGPGTRLTVT.

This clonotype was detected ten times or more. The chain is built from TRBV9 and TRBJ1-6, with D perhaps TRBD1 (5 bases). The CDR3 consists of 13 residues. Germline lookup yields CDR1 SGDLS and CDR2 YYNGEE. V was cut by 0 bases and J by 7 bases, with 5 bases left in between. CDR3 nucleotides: TGTGCCAGCAGCGTAGAGGGGAATTCACCCCTCCACTTT. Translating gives CASSVEGNSPLHF.

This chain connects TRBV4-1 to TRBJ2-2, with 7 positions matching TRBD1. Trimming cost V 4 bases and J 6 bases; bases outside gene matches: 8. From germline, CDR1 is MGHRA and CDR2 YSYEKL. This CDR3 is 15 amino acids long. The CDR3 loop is CASSPGAQGSGELFF. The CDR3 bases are TGCGCCAGCAGCCCAGGGGCACAGGGGTCCGGGGAGCTGTTTTTT.

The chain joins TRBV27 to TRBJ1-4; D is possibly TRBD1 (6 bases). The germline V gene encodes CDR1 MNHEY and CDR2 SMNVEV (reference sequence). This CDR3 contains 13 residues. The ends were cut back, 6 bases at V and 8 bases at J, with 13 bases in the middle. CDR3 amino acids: CASRQGTREKLFF. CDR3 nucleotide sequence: TGTGCCAGCAGACAGGGTACGCGCGAAAAACTGTTTTTT.

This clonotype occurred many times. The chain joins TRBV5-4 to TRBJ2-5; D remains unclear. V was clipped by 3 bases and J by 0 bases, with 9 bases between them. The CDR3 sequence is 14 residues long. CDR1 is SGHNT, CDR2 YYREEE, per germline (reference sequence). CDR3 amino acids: CASSSDTYQETQYF. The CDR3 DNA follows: TGTGCCAGCAGCTCTGACACCTACCAAGAGACCCAGTACTTC.

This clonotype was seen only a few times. The DNA for the CDR3 is TGTGCCAGTAGTTTGGACAGACAGAACACTGAAGCTTTCTTT. Translation gives CASSLDRQNTEAFF. V is TRBV19 and J is TRBJ1-1; possibly TRBD1 for D (6 bases). The CDR3 is made up of 14 amino acids. Trimming stripped 5 bases from V and 1 base from J, with 11 bases between. Germline V gene sequence: CDR1 LNHDA, CDR2 SQIVND (reference sequence).

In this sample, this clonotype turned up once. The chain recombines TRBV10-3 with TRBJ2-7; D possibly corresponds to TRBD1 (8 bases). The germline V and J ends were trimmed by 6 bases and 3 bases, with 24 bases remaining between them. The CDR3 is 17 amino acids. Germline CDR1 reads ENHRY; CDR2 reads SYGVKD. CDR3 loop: CAIRSPGQGGPHYEQYF. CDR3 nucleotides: TGTGCCATCAGATCGCCAGGACAGGGAGGGCCTCACTACGAGCAGTACTTC.

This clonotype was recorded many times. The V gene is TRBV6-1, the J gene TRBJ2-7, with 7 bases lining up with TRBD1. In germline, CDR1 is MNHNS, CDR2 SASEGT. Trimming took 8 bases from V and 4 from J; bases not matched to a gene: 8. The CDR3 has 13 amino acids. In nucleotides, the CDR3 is TGTGCCAGCCAGACAGGGATGCATTACGAGCAGTACTTC. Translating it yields CASQTGMHYEQYF.

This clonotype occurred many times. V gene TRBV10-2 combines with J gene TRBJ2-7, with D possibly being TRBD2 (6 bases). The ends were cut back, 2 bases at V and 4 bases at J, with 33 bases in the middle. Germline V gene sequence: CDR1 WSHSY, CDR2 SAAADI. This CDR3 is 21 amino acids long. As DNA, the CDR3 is TGCGCCAGCAGTGAGAACGCGGACTGGGGCGGGTGGAGCGCGCGGGGATACGAGCAGTACTTC. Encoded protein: CASSENADWGGWSARGYEQYF.